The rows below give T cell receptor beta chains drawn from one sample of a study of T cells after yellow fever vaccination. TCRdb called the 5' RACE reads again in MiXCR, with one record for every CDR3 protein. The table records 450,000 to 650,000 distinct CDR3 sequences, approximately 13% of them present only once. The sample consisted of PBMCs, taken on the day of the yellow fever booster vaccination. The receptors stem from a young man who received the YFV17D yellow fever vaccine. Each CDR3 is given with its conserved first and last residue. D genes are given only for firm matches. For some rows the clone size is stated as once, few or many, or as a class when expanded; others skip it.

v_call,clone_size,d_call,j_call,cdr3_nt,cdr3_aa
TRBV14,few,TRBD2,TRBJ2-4,TGTGCCAGCAGCCAGGACCGGACTAGCCGCTACTTC,CASSQDRTSRYF
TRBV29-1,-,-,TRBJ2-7,TGCAGCGTAGCCGAGGGAAATAGCTACGAGCAGTACTTC,CSVAEGNSYEQYF
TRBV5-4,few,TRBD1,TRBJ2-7,TGTGCCAGCAGCTTGGGTGGGACAGACCTACGTGAGCAGTACTTC,CASSLGGTDLREQYF
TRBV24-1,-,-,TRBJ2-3,TGTGCCACCAGTGATAACGACTACACAGATACGCAGTATTTT,CATSDNDYTDTQYF
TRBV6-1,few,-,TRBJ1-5,TGTGCCAGCAGTGAAGCCCTGTATAGCAATCAGCCCCAGCATTTT,CASSEALYSNQPQHF
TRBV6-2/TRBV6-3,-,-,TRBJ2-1,TGTGCCAGCAGCACGACGGTTAGTGAGCAGTTCTTC,CASSTTVSEQFF
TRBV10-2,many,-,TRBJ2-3,TGCGCCAGCACAGGGACCTATACGCAGTATTTT,CASTGTYTQYF
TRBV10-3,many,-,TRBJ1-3,TGTGCCATCACACAGGGTGTTAGAAACACCATATATTTT,CAITQGVRNTIYF
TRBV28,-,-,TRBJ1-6,TGTGCCAGCAGTTCCCCGGGGGGGCTGGGCTCACCCCTCCACTTT,CASSSPGGLGSPLHF
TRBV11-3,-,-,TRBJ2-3,TGTGCCAGCAGCTGGACCGACGGAGGGCCAGATACGCAGTATTTT,CASSWTDGGPDTQYF
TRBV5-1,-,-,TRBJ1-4,TGCGCCAGCAGCTTGGTATTGGGACAAAAACTGTTTTTT,CASSLVLGQKLFF
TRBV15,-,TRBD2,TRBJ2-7,TGTGCCACCAGCAGAGATCCAGCGGGGGGGGAGCAGTACTTC,CATSRDPAGGEQYF
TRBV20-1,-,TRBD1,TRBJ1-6,TGCTGTGCTAGTTCGGGACAGTCCTATAATTCACCCCTCCACTTT,CCASSGQSYNSPLHF
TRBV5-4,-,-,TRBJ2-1,TGTGCCAGCAGCCCCCAGACTAGACACAATGAGCAGTTCTTC,CASSPQTRHNEQFF
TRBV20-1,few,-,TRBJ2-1,TGCAGTGCTTCGACCCCGACTAGAACTAACAATGAGCAGTTCTTC,CSASTPTRTNNEQFF
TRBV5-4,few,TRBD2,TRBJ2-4,TGTGCCAGCAGCACCGGGACTACATCTGATGTTCAGTACTTC,CASSTGTTSDVQYF
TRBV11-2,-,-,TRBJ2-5,TGTGCCAGCAGCTTAGGAACCTCCGGGGTGGCCGAGTACTTC,CASSLGTSGVAEYF
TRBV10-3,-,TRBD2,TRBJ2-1,TGTGCCATCGGAAGGTTAGCGGGAGGGGACTACAATGAGCAGTTCTTC,CAIGRLAGGDYNEQFF
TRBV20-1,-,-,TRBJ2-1,TGCAAAGTGAGCGGTACCTACAATGAGCAGTTCTTC,CKVSGTYNEQFF
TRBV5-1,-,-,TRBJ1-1,TGCGCCAGCAGACCCGACATGAACACTGAAGCTTTCTTT,CASRPDMNTEAFF
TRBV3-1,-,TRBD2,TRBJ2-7,TGTGCCAGCAGCCATGGAGCGGGAGGAGACTACGAGCAGTACTTC,CASSHGAGGDYEQYF
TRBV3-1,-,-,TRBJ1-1,TGTGCCAGCAGCCAAAATGAGGACCCTGAAGCTTTCTTT,CASSQNEDPEAFF
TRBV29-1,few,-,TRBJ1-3,TGCAGCGCCAAACGAGGGGCTTCCGGCAACACCATATATTTT,CSAKRGASGNTIYF
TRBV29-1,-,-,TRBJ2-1,TGCAGCGTTGATATTCGGGTTGTCCATGAGCAGTTCTTC,CSVDIRVVHEQFF
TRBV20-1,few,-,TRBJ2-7,TGCAGTGCTAGCTTCCCCCAGGGCCCCTACGAGCAGTACTTC,CSASFPQGPYEQYF
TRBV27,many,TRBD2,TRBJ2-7,TGTGCCAGCAGCCGTAGCGGGGGTTCCTACGAGCAGTACTTC,CASSRSGGSYEQYF
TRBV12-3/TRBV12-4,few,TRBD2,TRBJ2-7,TGTGCCAGCAGCCCTAGCGGTCGGGGGGAGCAGTACTTC,CASSPSGRGEQYF
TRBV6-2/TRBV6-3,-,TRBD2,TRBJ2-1,TGTGCCAGCAGTTCATTCCTAGCGGGAGGGGATGAGCAGTTCTTC,CASSSFLAGGDEQFF
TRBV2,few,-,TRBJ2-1,TGTGCCAGCAGAGTCTATCGGGACCCCCTCAGGAATGAGCAGTTCTTC,CASRVYRDPLRNEQFF
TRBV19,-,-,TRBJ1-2,TGTGCCAGTAGTATATGGGATACAGTAAACTATGGCTACACCTTC,CASSIWDTVNYGYTF
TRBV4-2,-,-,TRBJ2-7,TGTGCCATGGGCCCCGGGCTCCTCTACGAGCAGTACTTC,CAMGPGLLYEQYF
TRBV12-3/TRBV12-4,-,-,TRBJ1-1,TGTGCCAGCAGTGAACACTCGAACACTGAAGCTTTCTTT,CASSEHSNTEAFF